This T cell receptor beta chain emerged from a study of T cells after yellow fever vaccination. V lost 5 bases and J lost 0; bases outside the gene matches: 6. CDR3 length: 15 residues. Germline V gene sequence: CDR1 DFQATT, CDR2 SNEGSKA (reference sequence). This clonotype has ten or more counts. Universal primer sites and UMIs were introduced during 5'RACE template-switching synthesis of TCR cDNA. TCRdb reanalysed the 5' RACE reads using MiXCR and keeps one entry per CDR3 protein. This sample has about 340,000 distinct CDR3 sequences, with roughly 8.7% found just once. The receptor comes from a man between 18 and 35 years old who received the YFV17D yellow fever vaccine. Here the sequenced sample was PBMCs, taken on the day of the first yellow fever vaccination. This chain connects TRBV20-1 to TRBJ2-1, with 8 bases identical to TRBD2. This CDR3 is CSAPRGGISYNEQFF. The CDR3 bases are TGCAGTGCTCCCCGGGGGGGGATCTCCTACAATGAGCAGTTCTTC.